Listed here are 13 T cell receptor beta chains from one sample, sequenced in a study of immune evolution from preneoplasia to lung adenocarcinoma. Clones were sequenced by immunoSEQ multiplex PCR, and TCRdb holds only the in-frame ones, with some missing. The sample has around 8,200 clones, 79% seen once. The sample comprised FFPE adjacent normal lung tissue. All receptors derive from a person aged 55-80 years with lung adenocarcinoma.

This sequence joins TRBV7-9 and TRBJ2-2; D is unclear. Germline V gene sequence: CDR1 SEHNR, CDR2 FQNEAQ (reference sequence). V was pared by 3 bases and J by 1 base, with 6 bases between. The CDR3 length is 14 residues. The CDR3 DNA sequence: TGTGCCAGCAGCTTCTACAAGAACACCGGGGAGCTGTTTTTT. This gives the protein CASSFYKNTGELFF. The variable domain in full, with the rest retrieved from reference TRBV7-9 and TRBJ2-2, is DTGVSQNPRHKITKRGQNVTFRCDPISEHNRLYWYRQTLGQGPEFLTYFQNEAQLEKSRLLSDRFSAERPKGSFSTLEIQRTEQGDSAMYLCASSFYKNTGELFFGEGSRLTVL.

About this clone: Other nucleotide sequences in the sample specify the same CDR3. The chain combines TRBV19 with TRBJ1-5; D ambiguous. Per germline, CDR1 LNHDA and CDR2 SQIVND (reference sequence). V was trimmed by 5 bases and J by 3 bases, leaving 8 bases between them. The length of the CDR3 is 13 residues. The CDR3 DNA sequence: TGTGCCAGTAGTCCGAAGATCAATCAGCCCCAGCATTTT. This encodes CASSPKINQPQHF.

The rearrangement uses TRBV5-1 and TRBJ2-5; 8 bases are shared with TRBD2. Germline lookup yields CDR1 SGHRS and CDR2 YFSETQ. The CDR3 length is 14 residues. Germline trimming cut 0 bases from V and 5 bases from J; bases unmatched to any gene: 3. In DNA, the CDR3 is TGCGCCAGCAGCTTGGGCGGGGGGTCGGAGACCCAGTACTTC. Encoded protein: CASSLGGGSETQYF.

V usage is TRBV6-5 and J usage is TRBJ2-1, with 9 bases lining up with TRBD2. V lost 1 base, J lost 5 bases, and 3 bases stayed unmatched. The CDR3 consists of 15 residues. Germline V gene sequence: CDR1 MNHEY, CDR2 SVGAGI. CDR3 amino acids: CASSYWAGGNNEQFF. CDR3 nucleotides: TGTGCCAGCAGTTACTGGGCGGGGGGGAACAATGAGCAGTTCTTC.

This rearrangement joins TRBV7-9 to TRBJ2-2, with TRBD1 matching 8 bases. The V segment lost 5 bases and the J segment 4 bases; nucleotides outside the gene matches: 3. CDR1 SEHNR and CDR2 FQNEAQ come from the germline V gene (reference sequence). The CDR3 consists of 14 residues. The CDR3 region is CASSRQGTTGELFF. CDR3 coding DNA: TGTGCCAGCAGCAGACAGGGGACCACCGGGGAGCTGTTTTTT.

The rearrangement links TRBV27 to TRBJ1-2; 7 bases line up with TRBD1. Germline V gene lookup returns CDR1 MNHEY and CDR2 SMNVEV (reference sequence). The CDR3 contains 13 residues. The J segment lost 3 bases and the V segment lost 6 bases, leaving 4 bases of the junction unmatched. The CDR3 reads CASSPDRYYGYTF. Written as DNA, the CDR3 is TGTGCCAGCAGCCCGGACAGGTACTATGGCTACACCTTC.

The V call is TRBV6-6, the J call TRBJ1-2, with D hard to call. CDR1 and CDR2 from the germline V gene are MNHNY and SVGAGI (reference sequence). The ends were cut back, 7 bases at V and 8 bases at J, with 17 bases in the middle. The CDR3 is 13 amino acids. The CDR3 DNA follows: TGTGCCAGCACCAGAACTTCAGGTCGGGGCTACACCTTC. This gives the protein CASTRTSGRGYTF.

A few counts support this clone. The rearrangement links TRBV20-1 to TRBJ2-5; no definite D call. This CDR3 contains 10 residues. Germline CDR1 is DFQATT and CDR2 is SNEGSKA (reference sequence). V gave up 5 bases and J gave up 4 bases, with 5 bases separating them. The CDR3 protein is CSASIETQYF. In DNA, the CDR3 is TGCAGTGCTTCCATAGAGACCCAGTACTTC.

The chain is built from TRBV15 and TRBJ2-1; TRBD1 aligns across 8 bases. J lost 7 bases, V lost 3 bases, and 8 bases had no gene match. The germline CDR1 and CDR2 sequences are LNHNV and YYDKDF (reference sequence). The CDR3 contains 15 residues. The DNA for the CDR3 is TGTGCCACCAGCAGGGCACAGGGGGGCTATAATGAGCAGTTCTTC. Encoded protein: CATSRAQGGYNEQFF.

J is TRBJ2-5 and V is TRBV7-6; perhaps TRBD2 as D (6 bases). V was pared by 4 bases and J by 4 bases, with 22 bases between. The germline V gene encodes CDR1 SGHVS and CDR2 FNYEAQ. This CDR3 region has 17 residues. CDR3 sequence reads: CASSSRWGVGGLETQYF. CDR3 in DNA: TGTGCCAGCAGCTCCCGGTGGGGGGTTGGAGGGCTAGAGACCCAGTACTTC.

This clone was observed a single time. The rearrangement links TRBV28 to TRBJ1-2; D call uncertain. Germline CDR1 reads MDHEN; CDR2 reads SYDVKM. CDR3 length: 11 amino acids. V was cut by 5 bases and J by 14 bases, with 15 bases left in between. DNA for the CDR3: TGTGCCAGCAGTCGCTCCTTGATCGGGACCTTC. This gives the protein CASSRSLIGTF.

This sequence joins TRBV5-1 and TRBJ1-2, with D unclear. Per the germline V gene, CDR1 is SGHRS and CDR2 is YFSETQ. The CDR3 contains 14 residues. V gave up 0 bases and J gave up 4 bases, with 10 bases separating them. The CDR3 loop reads CASSLESGFYGYTF. In DNA form, the CDR3 reads TGCGCCAGCAGCTTGGAAAGCGGATTCTATGGCTACACCTTC.

The chain is built from TRBV7-9 and TRBJ2-1; D is possibly TRBD2 (6 bases). V lost 10 bases to trimming and J lost 3 bases, with 16 bases between them. CDR1 SEHNR and CDR2 FQNEAQ come from the germline V gene (reference sequence). This CDR3 has 14 amino acids. As DNA, the CDR3 is TGTGCCACCGAGGAGGGCACTTTCTACAATGAGCAGTTCTTC. Translated, it gives CATEEGTFYNEQFF.